Below, one T cell receptor beta chain is given with its context. As yet, its antigen is unknown. The data belong to a study of shared clonotypes between healthy human individuals. Only in-frame clones appear in the TCRdb table, and some are missing; sequencing was by immunoSEQ multiplex PCR. The repertoire has around 640,000 clones, roughly 96% of them found once; the top ten carry more than 0.085%. The CDR3 sequence is 13 residues long. Germline-derived CDR1 and CDR2 are SGHKS and YYEKEE (reference sequence). The ends were cut back, 5 bases at V and 2 bases at J, with 11 bases in the middle. Naive CD8 cells lacked CD45RO and underwent positive selection for CCR7, leaving out terminally differentiated effector memory CD45RA+ cells. Study-level points and caveats: Sampling covered nothing but blood. Tissue TCR repertoires likely differ from those found in blood. Among a handful of donors, roughly 5% of naive CD4 clonotypes were found in common.

Specimen: naive CD8+ T cells sorted from blood. V and J are TRBV5-5 and TRBJ2-7; D call uncertain. The source of this sequence is a woman aged 30 to 39 in good health. The CDR3 sequence: CASSYGPPYEQYF. The CDR3 DNA reads TGTGCCAGCAGTTATGGACCGCCCTACGAGCAGTACTTC.